This TCR beta chain was identified during a study of blood T cell repertoires in COVID-19. In the study overall: Both acute and convalescent COVID-19 samples were obtained from the United States, Italy and Spain.

As originally analysed: Estimates of nucleated cell counts were drawn from the amplification of reference gene primers. Profiling relied on immunoSEQ multiplex PCR, and the TCRdb table lists in-frame clones only, not all of them. The V and J calls and the clone size are those of that table, but D and trimming were determined from the DNA. The data hold approximately 230,000 clones, with approximately 80% observed a single time. Recruitment covered under 25 US areas and drew participants whose ages spanned roughly 18 to 100 years. Which cohort a participant joined came from the clinical history participants gave. This CDR3 is built from 14 residues. Germline CDR1 and CDR2: SGHKS and YYEKEE (reference sequence). Trimming cost V 2 bases and J 3 bases, with 11 bases left between them.

This chain joins TRBV5-5 and TRBJ2-5; D might be TRBD1 (6 bases). Sequencing was performed on PBMCs or T cells enriched from blood (not recorded which). The TCR originated in a man between 35 and 55 years old who had recovered from COVID-19. CDR3 nucleotide sequence: TGTGCCAGCAGCTTAAGGACAGAGAAAGAGACCCAGTACTTC. Translation gives CASSLRTEKETQYF.